One and the same sample provided the 18 T cell receptor beta chains below, sequenced in a study of blood T cell repertoires in COVID-19. Using immunoSEQ multiplex PCR, the repertoire was profiled, and TCRdb retains in-frame clones only, with some absent. The sample lists 280,000 or so clones; 89% were seen once. Material: peripheral blood. The receptors derive from a woman in her sixties or seventies with acute or convalescent COVID-19.

The chain uses TRBV28 and TRBJ2-7; D possibly corresponds to TRBD2 (5 bases). This CDR3 spans 17 amino acids. Trimming left V 6 bases short and J 0 bases short, with 21 bases between. Germline V CDR1 and CDR2: MDHEN, SYDVKM. The CDR3 sequence is CASSLYSASRSSYEQYF. The CDR3 DNA reads as TGTGCCAGCAGCCTTTATTCGGCTAGCAGAAGCTCCTACGAGCAGTACTTC.

The chain employs TRBV7-9 and TRBJ1-2, with D unclear. V was pared by 0 bases and J by 0 bases, with 17 bases between. CDR1 and CDR2 from the germline V gene are SEHNR and FQNEAQ (reference sequence). This CDR3 contains 18 residues. CDR3: CASSLAHGGNFANYGYTF. CDR3 in DNA: TGTGCCAGCAGCTTAGCGCATGGAGGGAATTTCGCTAACTATGGCTACACCTTC.

The chain employs TRBV12-3 or TRBV12-4 and TRBJ2-7; D perhaps matches TRBD1 (6 bases). V was trimmed by 5 bases and J by 4 bases, leaving 9 bases between them. This CDR3 has 12 amino acids. The CDR3: CASSEQGYEQYF. In nucleotides, the CDR3 is TGTGCCAGCAGTGAACAGGGTTACGAGCAGTACTTC.

Points on this clone: A far bigger clonotype differs at one base, so this is likely a read error. The same CDR3 is also encoded by other DNA sequences in this sample. The chain joins TRBV7-2 to TRBJ2-7; D is undetermined. The CDR3 runs 12 residues. Germline V CDR1 and CDR2: SGHTA, FQGNSA. Trimming left V 4 bases short and J 0 bases short, with 4 bases between. CDR3 protein: CASSSLSYEQYF. The CDR3 nucleotides read TGTGCCAGCAGCTCCCTCTCCTACGAGCAGTACTTC.

The genes are TRBV28 and TRBJ2-7, with TRBD2 identical over 10 bases. The CDR3 is 15 amino acids. J was trimmed by 3 bases and V by 3 bases; bases with no gene match: 5. The germline V gene has CDR1 MDHEN and CDR2 SYDVKM. The CDR3 DNA is TGTGCCAGCAGTTTGGATAGCGGGAGGAACTACGAGCAGTACTTC. Translated: CASSLDSGRNYEQYF.

The chain has TRBV19 and TRBJ1-2; D is undetermined. The germline V gene has CDR1 LNHDA and CDR2 SQIVND (reference sequence). This CDR3 region has 12 residues. The V and J ends lost 5 bases and 1 base respectively, with 5 bases between them. The CDR3 nucleotides are TGTGCCAGTAGTCCAGATAACTATGGCTACACCTTC. Protein: CASSPDNYGYTF.

This chain joins TRBV5-1 and TRBJ2-1, with TRBD2 identical over 13 bases. Germline loops: CDR1 SGHRS, CDR2 YFSETQ. The CDR3 consists of 15 residues. Trimming cost V 4 bases and J 7 bases; bases outside gene matches: 5. The CDR3 DNA is TGCGCCAGCAGCCTAACTAGCGGGAGGGATAATGAGCAGTTCTTC. This sequence encodes CASSLTSGRDNEQFF.

The chain employs TRBV7-9 and TRBJ2-7; TRBD1 is a possible D gene (5 bases). V shed 3 bases and J shed 2 bases, with 23 bases lying between them. This CDR3 region has 18 residues. CDR1 is SEHNR and CDR2 is FQNEAQ in the germline V gene (reference sequence). CDR3 nucleotide sequence: TGTGCCAGCAGCTTCACCCCTCAGGGCACCTTATTCACCTACGAGCAGTACTTC. Protein sequence: CASSFTPQGTLFTYEQYF.

The chain has TRBV4-1 and TRBJ2-2; 9 nucleotides match TRBD1. CDR3 size: 17 residues. Germline V gene lookup returns CDR1 MGHRA and CDR2 YSYEKL. Trimming at V came to 5 bases and at J to 0 bases, leaving 7 bases not matched to a gene. The CDR3 coding sequence is TGCGCCAGCAGCTACGACCGACAGGGGGCGAACACCGGGGAGCTGTTTTTT. Translation gives CASSYDRQGANTGELFF.

The chain is built from TRBV27 and TRBJ1-1; 7 nucleotides agree with TRBD1. V was clipped by 2 bases and J by 7 bases; unmatched bases: 7. Germline V gives CDR1 MNHEY, CDR2 SMNVEV (reference sequence). The CDR3 loop spans 14 amino acids. The CDR3 DNA is TGTGCCAGCAGTTTACTGACAGGGTTGGATGAAGCTTTCTTT. Amino acids: CASSLLTGLDEAFF.

The genes are TRBV19 and TRBJ2-2; perhaps TRBD1 as D (9 bases). Trimming took off 5 bases at V and 3 bases at J, with 25 bases between the two ends. CDR3 length: 19 amino acids. CDR1 is LNHDA, CDR2 SQIVND, per germline (reference sequence). CDR3 nucleotide sequence: TGTGCCAGTAGTCCCCGGGGGGGACAGGGAACCTACCACACCGGGGAGCTGTTTTTT. Residues: CASSPRGGQGTYHTGELFF.

Regarding this clone: Other DNA sequences in the sample encode the same CDR3. V gene TRBV29-1 combines with J gene TRBJ1-2; tentatively, D is TRBD1 (6 bases). CDR1 is SQVTM, CDR2 ANQGSEA, per germline. Between the trimmed V and J ends, which lost 4 bases and 5 bases, there was a span of 8 bases. The CDR3 is 11 residues long. This CDR3 is CSVGQGYGYTF. CDR3 DNA sequence: TGCAGCGTTGGTCAGGGGTATGGCTACACCTTC.

J is TRBJ1-1 and V is TRBV18; the match to TRBD1 covers 7 bases. CDR3 length: 14 amino acids. With 4 bases clipped from V and 0 bases from J, the junction kept 2 bases outside the gene matches. From germline, CDR1 is KGHSH and CDR2 LQKENI. The chain's CDR3 is CASSRDRLNTEAFF. In DNA form, the CDR3 reads TGTGCCAGCTCACGGGACAGACTGAACACTGAAGCTTTCTTT.

The CDR3 coding sequence is TGTGCCAGCAGCAGGACAGGGAAGGGTGGCTACACCTTC. This encodes CASSRTGKGGYTF. The rearrangement links TRBV5-8 to TRBJ1-2, with 8 bases that match TRBD1. CDR3 length: 13 residues. Germline V gene sequence: CDR1 SGHTS, CDR2 YDEGEE. V trimming: 4 bases; J trimming: 7 bases; junction bases outside the gene matches: 6.

The V call is TRBV21-1, the J call TRBJ1-1; the tabulated D call, TRBD1, remains unverified against the DNA. TRBV21-1 is marked as a pseudogene. This CDR3 has 15 residues. The CDR3: CASSKLQGRNTEAFF. DNA for the CDR3: TGTGCCAGCAGCAAACTACAGGGGCGTAACACTGAAGCTTTCTTT.

The CDR3 spells CASSLRLGRTGGDQPQHF. CDR3 DNA sequence: TGTGCCAGCAGTTTGAGACTGGGGCGGACAGGGGGCGATCAGCCCCAGCATTTT. The J gene is TRBJ1-5, the V gene TRBV27; 11 positions agree with TRBD1. Germline CDR1 and CDR2: MNHEY and SMNVEV (reference sequence). The V and J ends lost 3 bases and 5 bases, in that order; junction bases with no gene match: 12. This CDR3 region has 18 residues.

In this sample, this clone turned up once. The J gene is TRBJ1-1, the V gene TRBV5-1; weak D call: TRBD1 (6 bases). Trimming took off 6 bases at V and 1 base at J, with 10 bases between the two ends. Germline CDR1 reads SGHRS; CDR2 reads YFSETQ. The CDR3 is made up of 13 amino acids. The DNA of the CDR3 is TGCGCCAGCAACCGGGGACAGAACACTGAAGCTTTCTTT. Translating gives CASNRGQNTEAFF.

The chain combines TRBV6-6 with TRBJ1-1; 7 bases fit TRBD1. The CDR3 is 12 amino acids. Losses at the gene ends were 10 bases for V and 6 bases for J; bases not matched to a gene: 8. Germline V gene sequence: CDR1 MNHNY, CDR2 SVGAGI (reference sequence). Written as DNA, the CDR3 is TGTGCCACCACGGGACAGATACCTGAAGCTTTCTTT. Protein: CATTGQIPEAFF.